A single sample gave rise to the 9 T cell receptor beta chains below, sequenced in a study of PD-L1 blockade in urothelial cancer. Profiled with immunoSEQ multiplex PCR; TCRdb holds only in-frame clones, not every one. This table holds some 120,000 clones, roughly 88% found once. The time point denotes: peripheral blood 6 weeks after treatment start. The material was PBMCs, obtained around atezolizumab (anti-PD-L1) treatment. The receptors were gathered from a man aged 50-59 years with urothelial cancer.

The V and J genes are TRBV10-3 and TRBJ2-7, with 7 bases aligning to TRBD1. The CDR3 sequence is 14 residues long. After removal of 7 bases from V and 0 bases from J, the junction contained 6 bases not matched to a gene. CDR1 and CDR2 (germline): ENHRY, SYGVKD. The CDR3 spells CAIKRTGSSYEQYF. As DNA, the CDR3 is TGTGCCATCAAAAGGACAGGCAGCTCCTACGAGCAGTACTTC.

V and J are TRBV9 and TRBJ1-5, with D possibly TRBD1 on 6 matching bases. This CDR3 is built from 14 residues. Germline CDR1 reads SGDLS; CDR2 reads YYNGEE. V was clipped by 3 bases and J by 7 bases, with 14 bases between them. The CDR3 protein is CASSDGGGHQPQHF. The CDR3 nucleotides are TGTGCCAGCAGCGACGGTGGGGGACACCAGCCCCAGCATTTT.

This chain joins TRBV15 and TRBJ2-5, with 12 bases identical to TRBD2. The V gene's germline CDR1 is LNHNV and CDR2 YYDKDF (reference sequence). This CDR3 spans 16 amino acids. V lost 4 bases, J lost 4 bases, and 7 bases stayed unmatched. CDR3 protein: CATSKIGLAGTETQYF. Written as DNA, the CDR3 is TGTGCCACCAGCAAAATTGGACTAGCGGGAACAGAGACCCAGTACTTC.

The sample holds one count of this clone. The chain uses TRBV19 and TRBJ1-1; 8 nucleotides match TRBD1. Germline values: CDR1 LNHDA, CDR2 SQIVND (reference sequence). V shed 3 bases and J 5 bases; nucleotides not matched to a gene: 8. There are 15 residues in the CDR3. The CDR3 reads CASSIQTGAGTEAFF. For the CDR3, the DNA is TGTGCCAGTAGTATCCAGACAGGGGCAGGGACTGAAGCTTTCTTT.

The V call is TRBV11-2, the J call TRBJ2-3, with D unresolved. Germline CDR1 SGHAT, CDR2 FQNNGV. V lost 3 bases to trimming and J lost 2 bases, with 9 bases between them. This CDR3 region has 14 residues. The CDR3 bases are TGTGCCAGCAGCTTGGGCAGTGCCACAGATACGCAGTATTTT. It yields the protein CASSLGSATDTQYF.

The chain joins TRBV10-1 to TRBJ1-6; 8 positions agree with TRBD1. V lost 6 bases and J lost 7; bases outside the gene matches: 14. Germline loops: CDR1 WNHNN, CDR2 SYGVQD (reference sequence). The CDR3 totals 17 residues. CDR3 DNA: TGCGCCAGCAGACCCTGGTTTCCAGGGGGCGAAAATTCACCCCTCCACTTT. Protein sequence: CASRPWFPGGENSPLHF.

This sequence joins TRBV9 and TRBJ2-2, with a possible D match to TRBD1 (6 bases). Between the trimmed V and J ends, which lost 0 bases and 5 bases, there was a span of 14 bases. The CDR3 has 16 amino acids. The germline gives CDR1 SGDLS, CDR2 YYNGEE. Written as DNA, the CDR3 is TGTGCCAGCAGCGTAGCGCTAGCAGGGGCAACCGGGGAGCTGTTTTTT. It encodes CASSVALAGATGELFF.

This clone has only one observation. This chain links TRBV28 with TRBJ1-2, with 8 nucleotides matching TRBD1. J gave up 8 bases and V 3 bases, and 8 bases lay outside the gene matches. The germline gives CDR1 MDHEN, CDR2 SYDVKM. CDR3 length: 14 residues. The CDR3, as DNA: TGTGCCAGCAGTTTGGCCAGGGGGCTAAGGGGCTACACCTTC. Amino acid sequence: CASSLARGLRGYTF.

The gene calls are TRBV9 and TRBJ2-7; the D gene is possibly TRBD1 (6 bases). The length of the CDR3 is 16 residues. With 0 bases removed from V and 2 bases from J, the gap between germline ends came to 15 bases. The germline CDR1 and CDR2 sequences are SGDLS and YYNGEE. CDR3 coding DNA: TGTGCCAGCAGCGTAGGTCCCCCCGACAGGCCCTACGAGCAGTACTTC. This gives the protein CASSVGPPDRPYEQYF.